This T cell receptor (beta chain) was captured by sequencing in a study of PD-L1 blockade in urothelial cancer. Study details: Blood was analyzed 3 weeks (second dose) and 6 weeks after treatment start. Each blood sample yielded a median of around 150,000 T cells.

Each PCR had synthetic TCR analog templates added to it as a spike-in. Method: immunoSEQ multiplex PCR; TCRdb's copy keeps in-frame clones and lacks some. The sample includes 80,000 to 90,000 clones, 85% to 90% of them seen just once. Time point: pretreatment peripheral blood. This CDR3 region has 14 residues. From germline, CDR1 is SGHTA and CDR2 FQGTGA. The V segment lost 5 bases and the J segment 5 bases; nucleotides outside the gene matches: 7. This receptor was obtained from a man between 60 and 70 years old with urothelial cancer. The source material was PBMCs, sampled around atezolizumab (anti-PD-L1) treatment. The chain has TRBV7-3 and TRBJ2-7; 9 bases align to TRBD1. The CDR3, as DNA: TGTGCCAGCAGCCAAGGACAGGGGTTCCACGAGCAGTACTTC. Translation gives CASSQGQGFHEQYF.